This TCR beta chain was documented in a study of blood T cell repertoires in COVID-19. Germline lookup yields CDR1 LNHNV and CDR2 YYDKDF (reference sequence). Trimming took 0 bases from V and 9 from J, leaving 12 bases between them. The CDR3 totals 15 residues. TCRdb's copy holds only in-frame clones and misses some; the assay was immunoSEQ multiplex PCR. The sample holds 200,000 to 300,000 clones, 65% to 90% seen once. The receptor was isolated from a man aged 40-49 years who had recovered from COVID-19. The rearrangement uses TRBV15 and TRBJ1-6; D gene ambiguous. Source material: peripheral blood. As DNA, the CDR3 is TGTGCCACCAGCAGAGATCCCCAAGCCGGTTCACCCCTCCACTTT. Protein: CATSRDPQAGSPLHF. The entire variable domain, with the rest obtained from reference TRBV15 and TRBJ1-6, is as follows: DAMVIQNPRYQVTQFGKPVTLSCSQTLNHNVMYWYQQKSSQAPKLLFHYYDKDFNNEADTPDNFQSRRPNTSFCFLDIRSPGLGDTAMYLCATSRDPQAGSPLHFGNGTRLTVT.